A single sample gave rise to the 2 T cell receptor beta chains below, sequenced in a study of blood T cell repertoires in COVID-19. Using immunoSEQ multiplex PCR, the repertoire was profiled, and TCRdb retains in-frame clones only, with some absent. The sample records 330,000 or so clones, roughly 90% being singletons. Source material: PBMCs or T cells enriched from blood (not recorded which). These receptor sequences come from a woman in her 30s who had recovered from COVID-19.

CDR3 residues: CASNPAGGATNTGELFF. The CDR3 DNA reads TGTGCCAGCAACCCAGCGGGAGGGGCTACAAACACCGGGGAGCTGTTTTTT. This chain links TRBV2 with TRBJ2-2, with 10 positions matching TRBD2. Trimming removed 7 bases from V and 2 bases from J; junction bases left unmatched: 10. The CDR3 sequence is 17 residues long. Germline V gene lookup returns CDR1 SNHLY and CDR2 FYNNEI.

The chain couples TRBV5-6 to TRBJ1-3; D is perhaps TRBD1 (6 bases). V was trimmed by 1 base and J by 2 bases, leaving 13 bases between them. CDR1 is SGHDT and CDR2 is YYEEEE in the germline V gene. CDR3 length: 16 amino acids. CDR3 DNA sequence: TGTGCCAGCAGCTTGTACAGGGAAGATGCTGGAAACACCATATATTTT. Translation: CASSLYREDAGNTIYF.